Presented here are 4 T cell receptor beta chains from one specimen sequenced in a study of T cell responses to AZD1222 COVID-19 vaccine. Measured with immunoSEQ multiplex PCR; TCRdb has only the in-frame clones, and not every one. The table includes 83,000 or so clones, about 82% detected once. The sequencing used peripheral blood, collected on day 0 of AZD1222 vaccination. Source of these receptors: an adult in good health.

The chain uses TRBV27 and TRBJ2-7; TRBD2 matches at 7 bases. CDR1 and CDR2 from the germline V gene are MNHEY and SMNVEV (reference sequence). The V gene end was trimmed by 1 base and the J gene end by 1 base; junction bases not matched to a gene: 4. The CDR3 has 15 residues. For the CDR3, the DNA is TGTGCCAGCAGTTTATATCCTAGCGGTTCCTACGAGCAGTACTTC. This translates into CASSLYPSGSYEQYF.

The chain links TRBV5-1 to TRBJ1-1; D is uncertain. The germline V gene has CDR1 SGHRS and CDR2 YFSETQ. The V end lost 0 bases, the J end lost 4 bases, and 13 bases lay between the germline ends. The CDR3 length is 15 residues. This CDR3 is CASSLETLRLTEAFF. The CDR3 DNA follows: TGCGCCAGCAGCTTGGAGACTCTTCGGCTCACTGAAGCTTTCTTT.

The chain is built from TRBV20-1 and TRBJ2-5; D is ambiguous. CDR1 and CDR2 (germline): DFQATT, SNEGSKA (reference sequence). V was trimmed by 1 base and J by 11 bases, leaving 11 bases between them. The CDR3 has 11 residues. CDR3 sequence: CSARVAGPQYF. Written as DNA, the CDR3 is TGCAGTGCTAGAGTGGCCGGTCCACAGTACTTC.

The chain is built from TRBV5-1 and TRBJ2-3; D remains unclear. The CDR3 has 14 amino acids. The V gene lost 4 bases and the J gene lost 4 bases, with 13 bases spanning the gap. Germline CDR1 and CDR2: SGHRS and YFSETQ. The CDR3 nucleotides read TGCGCCAGCAGCCCGTTAAAGGCACCAGATACGCAGTATTTT. Amino acid sequence: CASSPLKAPDTQYF.